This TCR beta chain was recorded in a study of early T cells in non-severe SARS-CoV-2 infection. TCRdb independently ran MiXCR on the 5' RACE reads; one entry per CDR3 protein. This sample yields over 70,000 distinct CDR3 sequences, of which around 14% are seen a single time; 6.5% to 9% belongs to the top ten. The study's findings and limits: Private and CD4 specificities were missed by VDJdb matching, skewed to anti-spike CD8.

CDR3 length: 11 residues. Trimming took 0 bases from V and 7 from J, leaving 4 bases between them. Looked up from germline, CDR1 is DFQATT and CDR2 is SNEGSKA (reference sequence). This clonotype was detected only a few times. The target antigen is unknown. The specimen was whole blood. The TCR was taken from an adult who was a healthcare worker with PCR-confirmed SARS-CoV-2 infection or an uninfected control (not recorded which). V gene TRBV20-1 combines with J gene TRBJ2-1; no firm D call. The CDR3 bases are TGCAGTGCTAGAGATTTTAATGAGCAGTTCTTC. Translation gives CSARDFNEQFF.